Shown below are 4 T cell receptor beta chains from a single sample sequenced in a study of blood T cell repertoires in COVID-19. Here immunoSEQ multiplex PCR was the method, and the copy in TCRdb shows in-frame clones only, minus some. The sample carries some 96,000 clones, 75% to 95% recorded once. The specimen sequenced was peripheral blood. These receptors all come from a man aged 55 to 70 with acute or convalescent COVID-19.

CDR3 sequence: CATSRTSGLSGGAFF. The CDR3 DNA follows: TGTGCCACCAGCAGAACATCGGGACTCTCCGGAGGGGCTTTCTTT. The chain combines TRBV15 with TRBJ1-1, with D possibly TRBD1 on 5 matching bases. CDR1 LNHNV and CDR2 YYDKDF come from the germline V gene (reference sequence). V lost 2 bases and J 11 bases, leaving 21 bases between the germline ends. This CDR3 is 15 amino acids long.

This clone was observed a few times. The chain has TRBV11-2 and TRBJ1-1, with 10 bases lining up with TRBD1. Germline V gives CDR1 SGHAT, CDR2 FQNNGV. The trim removed 4 bases at V and 1 base at J, leaving 6 bases unmatched. The CDR3 is 16 residues long. In DNA, the CDR3 is TGTGCCAGCAGCTATGGACAGGGGGTGGGGAACACTGAAGCTTTCTTT. This encodes CASSYGQGVGNTEAFF.

The V gene is TRBV28, the J gene TRBJ1-5, with TRBD1 as a possible D gene (5 bases). The CDR3 consists of 15 residues. Trimming removed 6 bases from V and 4 bases from J, with 16 bases in between. Germline V lookup: CDR1 MDHEN, CDR2 SYDVKM. As DNA, the CDR3 is TGTGCCAGCAGCTACGGGGGGTCTGGGAATCAGCCCCAGCATTTT. Protein product: CASSYGGSGNQPQHF.

V gene TRBV6-6 combines with J gene TRBJ1-4; the D is unclear. There are 16 residues in the CDR3. Germline CDR1 reads MNHNY; CDR2 reads SVGAGI (reference sequence). V was shortened by 2 bases and J by 8 bases, with 18 bases between the two germline ends. The DNA of the CDR3 is TGTGCCAGCAGTTACGGTTCATCACGGGGTCCGGAAAAACTGTTTTTT. Protein product: CASSYGSSRGPEKLFF.